This TCR beta chain was profiled in a study of cytomegalovirus exposure and HLA in healthy donors. Notes on the study in general: Links to common viral pathogens appeared, in a later analysis, for several of the most significant clusters. It was reported that the classifier diagnosed cytomegalovirus status with high specificity and sensitivity in both the original and validation cohorts.

Germline loops: CDR1 SEHNR, CDR2 FQNEAQ (reference sequence). This CDR3 is 18 amino acids long. It was with 60 Vbeta and 13 Jbeta primers that the PCR ran. Clones were sequenced by immunoSEQ multiplex PCR, and TCRdb holds only the in-frame ones, with some missing. The sample yields around 130,000 clones, 76% seen once. Regarding this clone: As yet, its antigen is unknown. At one end the junction does not follow the germline gene, possibly because of a read error.

Specimen: PBMCs. The source of this sequence is a middle-aged man in good health and CMV-seronegative. This chain joins TRBV7-9 and TRBJ2-7; 7 nucleotides match TRBD2. The CDR3 bases are TGTTCCAGCAGCCACCCCCCGCAACTAGCGACCGCCTCCTACGAGCAGTACTTC. This sequence encodes CSSSHPPQLATASYEQYF. The full variable domain, in which reference TRBV7-9 and TRBJ2-7 provide the parts outside the CDR3, is DTGVSQNPRHKITKRGQNVTFRCDPISEHNRLYWYRQTLGQGPEFLTYFQNEAQLEKSRLLSDRFSAERPKGSFSTLEIQRTEQGDSAMYLCSSSHPPQLATASYEQYFGPGTRLTVT.